This entry concerns a single TCR beta chain. Antigen: not known. J lost 3 bases, V lost 4 bases, and 6 bases had no gene match. The germline V gene has CDR1 MNHEY and CDR2 SVGAGI. This CDR3 is 15 amino acids long. Each CDR3 protein gets one entry after TCRdb re-called the reads with MiXCR. The sample lists a few hundred thousand distinct CDR3 sequences; 35% to 50% were seen once. The data were taken from a study of T cell repertoires in cytomegalovirus infection. Whole-study context: Both a matching HLA type and CMV infection were indicated by public TCR beta signatures. Study conclusions and caveats: Across the ex vivo response, the dominant clonotypes were HLA-C-restricted CMV-specific TCR beta clonotypes. Frequencies of public TCR beta families were cumulated, and this identified carriers of CMV plus the relevant HLA.

The specimen comprised cultured PBMCs, sampled from culture after CMV antigen stimulation. This receptor was obtained from a human donor in good health (CMV status not recorded). Some clones in this sample may be carry-over from other donors' samples. This chain uses TRBV6-5 with TRBJ2-7, with 10 bases that match TRBD1. CDR3 DNA: TGTGCCAGCAGTTTATCCGGGACAGGGGACTACGAGCAGTACTTC. It is translated as CASSLSGTGDYEQYF.